The 16 T cell receptor beta chains given below trace back to one sample, sequenced in a study of CD8+ T cells in alopecia areata. RNA was isolated and reverse transcribed to cDNA, the sequencing template. Produced via immunoSEQ multiplex PCR; TCRdb's table is partial and in-frame only. The table has around 290,000 clones, roughly 64% seen once. Treatment described: oral pan-JAK inhibitor, 5-10 mg twice daily. The input for sequencing was CD4+ T cells sorted from blood, taken at week 24, from a patient treated with tofacitinib. All receptors come from a human donor with alopecia areata.

The chain combines TRBV7-8 with TRBJ1-5; 7 bases are a match to TRBD1. The CDR3 contains 17 residues. The germline V gene has CDR1 SGHVS and CDR2 FQNEAQ. V lost 5 bases and J lost 3; bases outside the gene matches: 13. CDR3 in amino acids: CASSLTTTGLANQPQHF. In DNA form, the CDR3 reads TGTGCCAGCAGCCTCACAACGACAGGGTTGGCCAATCAGCCCCAGCATTTT. The entire variable domain, with the rest obtained from reference TRBV7-8 and TRBJ1-5, is as follows: GAGVSQSPRYKVAKRGQDVALRCDPISGHVSLFWYQQALGQGPEFLTYFQNEAQLDKSGLPSDRFFAERPEGSVSTLKIQRTQQEDSAVYLCASSLTTTGLANQPQHFGDGTRLSIL.

V gene TRBV30 combines with J gene TRBJ1-2; D gene ambiguous. Germline CDR1 and CDR2: GTSNPN and SVGIG (reference sequence). CDR3 length equals 12 residues. V lost 3 bases to trimming and J lost 8 bases, with 13 bases between them. CDR3 loop: CAWSPDSGGYTF. CDR3 coding DNA: TGTGCCTGGAGCCCGGACTCCGGGGGCTACACCTTC.

The chain recombines TRBV10-3 with TRBJ1-2; D is unresolved. The germline CDR1 and CDR2 sequences are ENHRY and SYGVKD. The CDR3 runs to 14 residues. Trimming cost V 0 bases and J 2 bases, with 7 bases left between them. In DNA, the CDR3 is TGTGCCATCAGTGAGTCGGGCAGAAACTATGGCTACACCTTC. It encodes CAISESGRNYGYTF.

The chain combines TRBV29-1 with TRBJ1-1; TRBD1 matches 8 bases. Per the germline V gene, CDR1 is SQVTM and CDR2 is ANQGSEA. Trimming removed 3 bases from V and 7 bases from J; junction bases left unmatched: 4. This CDR3 is 12 amino acids long. The CDR3 nucleotides are TGCAGCGTTGACCCCGACAGGGGTGAAGCTTTCTTT. Translating it yields CSVDPDRGEAFF.

There are a few counts of this clone. The CDR3 reads CSVTPGQLREQYF. The CDR3 DNA reads TGCAGCGTTACACCGGGACAGCTGAGGGAGCAGTACTTC. This chain connects TRBV29-1 to TRBJ2-7; 7 positions agree with TRBD1. Per the germline V gene, CDR1 is SQVTM and CDR2 is ANQGSEA. Trimming cost V 5 bases and J 7 bases; bases outside gene matches: 11. The CDR3 length is 13 residues.

A few counts support this clone. The J gene is TRBJ1-2, the V gene TRBV30; D may be TRBD1 (6 bases). Germline assignment: CDR1 GTSNPN and CDR2 SVGIG (reference sequence). The CDR3 runs to 12 residues. The V end was cut by 6 bases, the J end by 2 bases, with 10 bases between. In DNA, the CDR3 is TGTGCCTGCGGACAGTCCAACTATGGCTACACCTTC. It translates to CACGQSNYGYTF.

The chain employs TRBV4-2 and TRBJ1-4; D call uncertain. The germline gives CDR1 LGHNA, CDR2 YNFKEQ. The germline V and J ends were trimmed by 4 bases and 7 bases, with 4 bases remaining between them. CDR3 size: 11 residues. The CDR3 nucleotides read TGTGCCAGCAGCCCCAGTGAAAAACTGTTTTTT. This sequence encodes CASSPSEKLFF.

V is TRBV29-1 and J is TRBJ2-5, with 10 bases lining up with TRBD1. Germline V lookup: CDR1 SQVTM, CDR2 ANQGSEA. The ends lost 6 bases at V and 4 bases at J; junction bases unmatched: 5. The length of the CDR3 is 13 residues. The CDR3 loop is CSVDRGSRETQYF. The CDR3 DNA sequence: TGCAGCGTGGACAGGGGGAGCCGAGAGACCCAGTACTTC.

The rearrangement links TRBV30 to TRBJ1-5, with D unresolved. V dropped 0 bases and J dropped 1 base, with 7 bases sitting between them. Germline V gene sequence: CDR1 GTSNPN, CDR2 SVGIG (reference sequence). The CDR3 spans 14 residues. The CDR3 bases are TGTGCCTGGAGTGTGGTTGGCAGCAATCAGCCCCAGCATTTT. Amino acid sequence: CAWSVVGSNQPQHF.

The chain carries TRBV9 and TRBJ2-2, with 7 positions matching TRBD1. The CDR3 is 19 amino acids. Looked up from germline, CDR1 is SGDLS and CDR2 is YYNGEE. J was trimmed by 0 bases and V by 0 bases; bases with no gene match: 11. The DNA for the CDR3 is TGTGCCAGCAGCGTAGAACTGAGGGTGGACAGGTCGAACACCGGGGAGCTGTTTTTT. Its protein product is CASSVELRVDRSNTGELFF. Looking up the rest from reference TRBV9 and TRBJ2-2 gives the full variable domain: DSGVTQTPKHLITATGQRVTLRCSPRSGDLSVYWYQQSLDQGLQFLIQYYNGEERAKGNILERFSAQQFPDLHSELNLSSLELGDSALYFCASSVELRVDRSNTGELFFGEGSRLTVL.

This clone has a handful of counts. The chain carries TRBV29-1 and TRBJ2-1, with 10 positions matching TRBD1. Per the germline V gene, CDR1 is SQVTM and CDR2 is ANQGSEA. This CDR3 spans 16 amino acids. V shed 1 base and J 2 bases; nucleotides not matched to a gene: 5. CDR3 amino acids: CSVEAFGQGAYNEQFF. For the CDR3, the DNA is TGCAGCGTTGAAGCGTTTGGACAGGGGGCCTACAATGAGCAGTTCTTC.

This clone was seen only a few times. CDR3 bases: TGTGCCAGCAGTGACGGAGGACGGATCCAAGAGACCCAGTACTTC. Translating gives CASSDGGRIQETQYF. The J gene is TRBJ2-5, the V gene TRBV6-1; weak D call: TRBD2 (5 bases). CDR3 length: 15 amino acids. Germline V gene data show CDR1 as MNHNS and CDR2 as SASEGT. V was trimmed by 3 bases and J by 1 base, leaving 12 bases between them.

The gene calls are TRBV4-3 and TRBJ1-6; 9 positions agree with TRBD1. The trim removed 4 bases at V and 7 bases at J, leaving 5 bases unmatched. Germline V gene sequence: CDR1 LGHNA, CDR2 YSLEER. CDR3 length: 15 residues. The CDR3 nucleotides read TGCGCCAGCAGCCGAGTCGACAGGGGGAATTCACCCCTCCACTTT. Translated: CASSRVDRGNSPLHF.

This chain links TRBV2 with TRBJ2-5; D may match TRBD1 or TRBD2 (5 bases each). CDR3 length: 14 amino acids. V was trimmed by 6 bases and J by 4 bases, leaving 15 bases between them. CDR1 SNHLY and CDR2 FYNNEI come from the germline V gene. The CDR3 DNA sequence: TGTGCCAGCAGCCCCCCTGGGACCCCAGAGACCCAGTACTTC. Residues: CASSPPGTPETQYF.

J is TRBJ2-7 and V is TRBV30; D is perhaps TRBD2 (6 bases). V was clipped by 2 bases and J by 6 bases, with 17 bases between them. CDR1 and CDR2 from the germline V gene are GTSNPN and SVGIG (reference sequence). The CDR3 is 14 residues long. CDR3 in DNA: TGTGCCTGGAGTAAGTGGGAGGCCCTCGGCGAGCAGTACTTC. Its protein product is CAWSKWEALGEQYF.

This clone was seen a handful of times. The rearrangement joins TRBV29-1 to TRBJ2-2; perhaps TRBD2 as D (5 bases). V was cut by 3 bases and J by 1 base, with 6 bases left in between. CDR1 is SQVTM and CDR2 is ANQGSEA in the germline V gene. There are 13 residues in the CDR3. The CDR3 region is CSVDEGNTGELFF. Written as DNA, the CDR3 is TGCAGCGTTGATGAGGGGAACACCGGGGAGCTGTTTTTT.